These 5 T cell receptor beta chains originate from one sample sequenced in a study of blood T cell repertoires in COVID-19. Produced via immunoSEQ multiplex PCR; TCRdb's table is partial and in-frame only. The sample records about 260,000 clones, about 89% being singletons. Sequencing was performed on peripheral blood. These receptors were obtained from a man in his forties or fifties who had recovered from COVID-19.

This chain uses TRBV9 with TRBJ2-3, with a weak D call TRBD2 (7 bases). This CDR3 spans 16 amino acids. Germline V gene data show CDR1 as SGDLS and CDR2 as YYNGEE. The ends were cut back, 4 bases at V and 2 bases at J, with 17 bases in the middle. In DNA, the CDR3 is TGTGCCAGCAGCCCAAGAAGGGGGGGGCTCACAGATACGCAGTATTTT. Protein product: CASSPRRGGLTDTQYF.

This chain uses TRBV5-4 with TRBJ2-3; the match to TRBD1 covers 7 bases. The germline V gene encodes CDR1 SGHNT and CDR2 YYREEE (reference sequence). The length of the CDR3 is 15 residues. Trimming at V came to 0 bases and at J to 2 bases, leaving 3 bases not matched to a gene. The CDR3 bases are TGTGCCAGCAGCTTGGAAGGGACAGCCACAGATACGCAGTATTTT. Translating it yields CASSLEGTATDTQYF.

The V and J genes are TRBV28 and TRBJ2-2; the match to TRBD1 covers 8 bases. The CDR3 spans 15 residues. From germline, CDR1 is MDHEN and CDR2 SYDVKM. V lost 5 bases, J lost 4 bases, and 6 bases stayed unmatched. The CDR3: CASSGQGRSTGELFF. CDR3 DNA sequence: TGTGCCAGCAGTGGACAGGGAAGGAGCACCGGGGAGCTGTTTTTT.

The chain carries TRBV4-1 and TRBJ2-1; TRBD1 matches 7 bases. With V trimmed by 3 bases and J by 3 bases, 8 bases remained unmatched. Germline V CDR1 and CDR2: MGHRA, YSYEKL. The CDR3 loop spans 16 amino acids. CDR3 protein: CASSHPGTDSYNEQFF. Here the CDR3 DNA reads TGCGCCAGCAGCCATCCTGGGACAGACAGCTACAATGAGCAGTTCTTC.

This chain connects TRBV10-3 to TRBJ2-7; 9 bases are shared with TRBD2. The CDR3 extends over 19 amino acids. Germline CDR1 and CDR2: ENHRY and SYGVKD. After removal of 2 bases from V and 4 bases from J, the junction contained 18 bases not matched to a gene. The chain's CDR3 is CAISEGPGGGALKAYEQYF. The CDR3 region has the DNA TGTGCCATCAGTGAGGGGCCTGGCGGGGGGGCCCTAAAGGCGTACGAGCAGTACTTC.